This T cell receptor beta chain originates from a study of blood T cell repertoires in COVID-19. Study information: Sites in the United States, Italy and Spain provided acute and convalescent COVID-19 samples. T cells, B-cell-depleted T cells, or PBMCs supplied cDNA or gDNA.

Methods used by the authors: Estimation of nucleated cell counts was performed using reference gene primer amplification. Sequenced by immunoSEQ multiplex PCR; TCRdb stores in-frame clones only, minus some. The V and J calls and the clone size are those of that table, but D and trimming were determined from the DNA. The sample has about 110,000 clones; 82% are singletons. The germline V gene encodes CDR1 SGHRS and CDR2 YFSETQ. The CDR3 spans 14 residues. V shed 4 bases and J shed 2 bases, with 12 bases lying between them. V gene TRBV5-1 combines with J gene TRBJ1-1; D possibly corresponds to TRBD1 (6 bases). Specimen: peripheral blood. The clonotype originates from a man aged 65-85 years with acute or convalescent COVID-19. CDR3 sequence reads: CASSGTQTNTEAFF. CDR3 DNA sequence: TGCGCCAGCAGCGGGACACAGACTAACACTGAAGCTTTCTTT.